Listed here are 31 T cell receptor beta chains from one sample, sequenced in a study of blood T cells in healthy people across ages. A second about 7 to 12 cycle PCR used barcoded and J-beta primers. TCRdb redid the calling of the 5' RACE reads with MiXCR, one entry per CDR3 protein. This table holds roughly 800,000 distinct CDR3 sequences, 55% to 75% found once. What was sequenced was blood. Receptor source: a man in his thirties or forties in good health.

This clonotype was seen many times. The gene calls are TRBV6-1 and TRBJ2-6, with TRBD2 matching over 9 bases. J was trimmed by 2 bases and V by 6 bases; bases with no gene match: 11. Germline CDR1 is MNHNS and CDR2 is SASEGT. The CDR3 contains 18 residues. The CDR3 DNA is TGTGCCAGCAGGGGCTTAGGCGGGGGGGAAACTGGGGCCAACGTCCTGACTTTC. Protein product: CASRGLGGGETGANVLTF.

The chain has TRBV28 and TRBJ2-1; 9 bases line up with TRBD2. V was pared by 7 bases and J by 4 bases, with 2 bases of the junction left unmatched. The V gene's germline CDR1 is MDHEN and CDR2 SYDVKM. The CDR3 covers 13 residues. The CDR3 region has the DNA TGTGCCAGCAACGCGGGAGGGTACAATGAGCAGTTCTTC. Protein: CASNAGGYNEQFF. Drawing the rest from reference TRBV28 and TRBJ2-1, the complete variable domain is DVKVTQSSRYLVKRTGEKVFLECVQDMDHENMFWYRQDPGLGLRLIYFSYDVKMKEKGDIPEGYSVSREKKERFSLILESASTNQTSMYLCASNAGGYNEQFFGPGTRLTVL.

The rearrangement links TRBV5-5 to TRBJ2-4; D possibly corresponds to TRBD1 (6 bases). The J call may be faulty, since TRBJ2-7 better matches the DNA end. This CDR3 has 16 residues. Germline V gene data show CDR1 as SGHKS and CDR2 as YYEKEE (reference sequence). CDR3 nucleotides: TGTGCCAGCAGCTTTCGACAGGCCGCCTCGGGGTACGAGCAGTACTTC. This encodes CASSFRQAASGYEQYF.

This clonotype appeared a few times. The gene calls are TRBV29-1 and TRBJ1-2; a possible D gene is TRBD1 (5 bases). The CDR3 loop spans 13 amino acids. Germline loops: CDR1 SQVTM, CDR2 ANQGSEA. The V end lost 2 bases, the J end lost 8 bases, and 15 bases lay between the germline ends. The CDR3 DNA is TGCAGCGTTGAATTTCGGCAGGGCAAAGGCTACACCTTC. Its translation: CSVEFRQGKGYTF.

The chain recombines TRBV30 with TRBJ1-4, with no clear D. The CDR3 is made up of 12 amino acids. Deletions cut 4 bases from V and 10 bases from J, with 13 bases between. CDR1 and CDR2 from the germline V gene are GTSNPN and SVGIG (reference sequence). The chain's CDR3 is CAWKGGPGKLFF. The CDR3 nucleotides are TGTGCCTGGAAAGGAGGGCCGGGAAAACTGTTTTTT. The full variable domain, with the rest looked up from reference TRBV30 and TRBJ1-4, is SQTIHQWPATLVQPVGSPLSLECTVEGTSNPNLYWYRQAAGRGLQLLFYSVGIGQISSEVPQNLSASRPQDRQFILSSKKLLLSDSGFYLCAWKGGPGKLFFGSGTQLSVL.

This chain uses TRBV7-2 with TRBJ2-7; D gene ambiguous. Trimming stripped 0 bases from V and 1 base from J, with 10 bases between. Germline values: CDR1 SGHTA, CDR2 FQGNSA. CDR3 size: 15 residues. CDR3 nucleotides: TGTGCCAGCAGCTTAGCTGTCTCGAGATCCTACGAGCAGTACTTC. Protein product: CASSLAVSRSYEQYF.

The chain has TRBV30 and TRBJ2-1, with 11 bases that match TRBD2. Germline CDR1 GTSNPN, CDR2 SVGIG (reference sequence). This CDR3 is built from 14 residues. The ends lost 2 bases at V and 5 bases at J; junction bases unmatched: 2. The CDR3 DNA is TGTGCCTGGAGTAGGGGACTAGCGGACAATGAGCAGTTCTTC. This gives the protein CAWSRGLADNEQFF.

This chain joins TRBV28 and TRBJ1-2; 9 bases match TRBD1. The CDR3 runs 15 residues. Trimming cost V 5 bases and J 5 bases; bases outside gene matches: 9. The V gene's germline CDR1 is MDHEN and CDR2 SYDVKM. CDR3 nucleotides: TGTGCCAGCAGTACTTTGACAGGGGGAGCGTATGGCTACACCTTC. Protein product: CASSTLTGGAYGYTF.

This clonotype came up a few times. CDR3 in DNA: TGTGCCAGCAGCGCCACCGCAGAGGGCCCTGTGGAGACCCAGTACTTC. Translation gives CASSATAEGPVETQYF. The J gene is TRBJ2-7, the V gene TRBV7-9, with a weak D call TRBD2 (5 bases). The better agreement between TRBJ2-5 and the DNA end casts doubt on the J call. Germline V gene sequence: CDR1 SEHNR, CDR2 FQNEAQ (reference sequence). The CDR3 contains 16 residues.

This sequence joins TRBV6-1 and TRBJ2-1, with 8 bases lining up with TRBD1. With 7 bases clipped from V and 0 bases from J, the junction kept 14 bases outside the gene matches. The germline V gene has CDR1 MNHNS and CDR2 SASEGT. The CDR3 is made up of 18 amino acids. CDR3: CASTQGRQGIISYNEQFF. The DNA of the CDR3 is TGTGCCAGCACCCAGGGGAGACAGGGGATTATCTCCTACAATGAGCAGTTCTTC.

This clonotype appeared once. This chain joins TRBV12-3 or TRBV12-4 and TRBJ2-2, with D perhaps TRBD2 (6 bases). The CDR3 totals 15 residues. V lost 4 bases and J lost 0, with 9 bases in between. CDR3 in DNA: TGTGCCAGCAGTTGGCGGGGAACGAACACCGGGGAGCTGTTTTTT. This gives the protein CASSWRGTNTGELFF.

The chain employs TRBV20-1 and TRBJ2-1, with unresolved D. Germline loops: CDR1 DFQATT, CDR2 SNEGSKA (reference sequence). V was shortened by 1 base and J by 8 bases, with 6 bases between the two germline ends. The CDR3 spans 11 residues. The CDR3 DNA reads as TGCAGTGCTAGAGGTTCCGATGAGCAGTTCTTC. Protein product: CSARGSDEQFF.

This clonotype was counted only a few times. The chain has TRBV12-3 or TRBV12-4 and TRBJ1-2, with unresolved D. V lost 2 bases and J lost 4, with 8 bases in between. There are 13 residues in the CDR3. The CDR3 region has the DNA TGTGCCAGCAGTTTAAACGACCCCTATGGCTACACCTTC. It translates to CASSLNDPYGYTF.

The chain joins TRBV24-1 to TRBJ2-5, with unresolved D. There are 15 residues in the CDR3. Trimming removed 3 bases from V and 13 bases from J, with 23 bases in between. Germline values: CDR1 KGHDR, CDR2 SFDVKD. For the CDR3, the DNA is TGTGCCACCAGTGATGCCAAAGGTAAACGGAATGAGCTGTACTTC. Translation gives CATSDAKGKRNELYF.

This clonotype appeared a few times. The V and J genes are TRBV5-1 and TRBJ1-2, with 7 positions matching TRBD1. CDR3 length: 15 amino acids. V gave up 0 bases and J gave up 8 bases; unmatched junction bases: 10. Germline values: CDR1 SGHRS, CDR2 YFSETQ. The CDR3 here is CASSLDGRGTSGYTF. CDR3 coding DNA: TGCGCCAGCAGCTTGGATGGCAGGGGGACGAGCGGCTACACCTTC.

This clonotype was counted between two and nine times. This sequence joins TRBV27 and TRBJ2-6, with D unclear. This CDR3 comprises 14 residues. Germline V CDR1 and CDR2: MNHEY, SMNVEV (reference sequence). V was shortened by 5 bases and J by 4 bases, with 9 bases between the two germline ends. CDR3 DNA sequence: TGTGCCAGCAGTCCAATGACCGGGGCCAACGTCCTGACTTTC. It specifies CASSPMTGANVLTF. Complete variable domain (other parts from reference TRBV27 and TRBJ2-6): EAQVTQNPRYLITVTGKKLTVTCSQNMNHEYMSWYRQDPGLGLRQIYYSMNVEVTDKGDVPEGYKVSRKEKRNFPLILESPSPNQTSLYFCASSPMTGANVLTFGAGSRLTVL.

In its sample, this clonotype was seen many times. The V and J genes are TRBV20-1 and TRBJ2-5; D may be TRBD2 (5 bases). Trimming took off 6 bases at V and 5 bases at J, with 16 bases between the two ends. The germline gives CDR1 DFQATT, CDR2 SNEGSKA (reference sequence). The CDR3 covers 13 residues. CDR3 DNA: TGCAGTGCCCCGGACTTGTCTTCTGAGACCCAGTACTTC. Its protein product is CSAPDLSSETQYF.

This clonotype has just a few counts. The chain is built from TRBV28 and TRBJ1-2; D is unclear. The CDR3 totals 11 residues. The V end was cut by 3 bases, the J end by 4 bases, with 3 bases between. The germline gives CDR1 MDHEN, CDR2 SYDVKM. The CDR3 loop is CASSFRYGYTF. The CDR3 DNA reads TGTGCCAGCAGTTTCCGCTATGGCTACACCTTC.

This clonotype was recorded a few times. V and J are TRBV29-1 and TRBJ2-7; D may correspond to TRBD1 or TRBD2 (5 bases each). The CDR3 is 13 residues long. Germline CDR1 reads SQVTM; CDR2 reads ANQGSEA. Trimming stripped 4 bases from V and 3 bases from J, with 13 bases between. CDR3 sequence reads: CSVAEGTIYEQYF. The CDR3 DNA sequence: TGCAGCGTTGCCGAGGGGACCATCTACGAGCAGTACTTC.

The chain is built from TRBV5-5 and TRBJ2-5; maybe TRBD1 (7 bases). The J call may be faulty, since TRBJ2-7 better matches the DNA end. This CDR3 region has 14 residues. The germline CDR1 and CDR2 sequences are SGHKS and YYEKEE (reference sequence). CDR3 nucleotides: TGTGCCAGCAGCTTGGGACAGGGAGGCGACGAGCAGTACTTC. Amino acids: CASSLGQGGDEQYF.

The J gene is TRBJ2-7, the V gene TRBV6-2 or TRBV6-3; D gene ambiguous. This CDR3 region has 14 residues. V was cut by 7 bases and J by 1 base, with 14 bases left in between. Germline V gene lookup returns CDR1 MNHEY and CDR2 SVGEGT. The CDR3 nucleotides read TGTGCCAGCACCCTTCAACTCGCGTCCTACGAGCAGTACTTC. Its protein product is CASTLQLASYEQYF.

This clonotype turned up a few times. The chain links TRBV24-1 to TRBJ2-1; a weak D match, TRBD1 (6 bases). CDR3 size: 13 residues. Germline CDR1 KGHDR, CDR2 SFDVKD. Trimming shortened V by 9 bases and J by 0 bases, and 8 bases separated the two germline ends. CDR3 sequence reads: CATGGSSYNEQFF. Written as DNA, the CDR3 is TGTGCCACCGGGGGCAGCTCCTACAATGAGCAGTTCTTC.

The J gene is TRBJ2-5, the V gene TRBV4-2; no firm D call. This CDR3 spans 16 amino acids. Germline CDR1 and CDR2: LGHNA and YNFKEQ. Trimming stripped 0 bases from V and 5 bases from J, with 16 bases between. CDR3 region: CASSQEGPTAWETQYF. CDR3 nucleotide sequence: TGTGCCAGCAGCCAAGAAGGCCCAACCGCGTGGGAGACCCAGTACTTC.

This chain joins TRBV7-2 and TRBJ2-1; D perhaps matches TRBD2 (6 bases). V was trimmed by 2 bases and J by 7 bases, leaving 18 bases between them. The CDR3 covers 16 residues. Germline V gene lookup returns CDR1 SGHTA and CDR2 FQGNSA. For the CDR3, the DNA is TGTGCCAGCAGCTTATCCCCGGAACTAGCATCAAATGAGCAGTTCTTC. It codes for CASSLSPELASNEQFF.

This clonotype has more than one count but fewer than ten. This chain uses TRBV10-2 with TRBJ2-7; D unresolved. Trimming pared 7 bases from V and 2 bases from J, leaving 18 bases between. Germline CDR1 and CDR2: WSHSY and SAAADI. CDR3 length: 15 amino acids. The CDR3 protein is CASKDDGTYPYEQYF. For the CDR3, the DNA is TGCGCCAGCAAAGACGACGGAACATACCCCTACGAGCAGTACTTC.

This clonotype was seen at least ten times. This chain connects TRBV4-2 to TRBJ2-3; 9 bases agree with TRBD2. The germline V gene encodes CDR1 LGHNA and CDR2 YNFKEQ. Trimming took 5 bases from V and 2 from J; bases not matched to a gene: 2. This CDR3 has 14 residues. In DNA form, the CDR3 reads TGTGCCAGCAGCTCTAGCGGGGTCACAGATACGCAGTATTTT. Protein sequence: CASSSSGVTDTQYF.

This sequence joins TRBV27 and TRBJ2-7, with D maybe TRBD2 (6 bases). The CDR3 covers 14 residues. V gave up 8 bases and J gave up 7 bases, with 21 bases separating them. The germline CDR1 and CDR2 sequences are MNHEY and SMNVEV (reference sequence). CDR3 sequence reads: CASPHVGAGCEQYF. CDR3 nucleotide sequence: TGTGCCAGCCCCCACGTTGGGGCGGGGTGTGAGCAGTACTTC.

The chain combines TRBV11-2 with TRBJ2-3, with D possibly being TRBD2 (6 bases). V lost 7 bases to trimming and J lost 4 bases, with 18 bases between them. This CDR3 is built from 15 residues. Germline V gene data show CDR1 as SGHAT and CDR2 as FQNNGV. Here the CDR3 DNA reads TGTGCCAGCACCCTAGAGGGAGGTTGGGCAGATACGCAGTATTTT. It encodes CASTLEGGWADTQYF. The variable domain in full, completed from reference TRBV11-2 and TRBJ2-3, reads EAGVAQSPRYKIIEKRQSVAFWCNPISGHATLYWYQQILGQGPKLLIQFQNNGVVDDSQLPKDRFSAERLKGVDSTLKIQPAKLEDSAVYLCASTLEGGWADTQYFGPGTRLTVL.

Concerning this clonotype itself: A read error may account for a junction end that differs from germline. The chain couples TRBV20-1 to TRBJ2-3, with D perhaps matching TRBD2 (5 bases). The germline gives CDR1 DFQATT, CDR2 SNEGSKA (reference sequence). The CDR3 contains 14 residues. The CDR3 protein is CSARVGLSTNTQYF. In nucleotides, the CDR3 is TGCAGTGCTAGGGTAGGACTGAGCACAAATACGCAGTATTTT.

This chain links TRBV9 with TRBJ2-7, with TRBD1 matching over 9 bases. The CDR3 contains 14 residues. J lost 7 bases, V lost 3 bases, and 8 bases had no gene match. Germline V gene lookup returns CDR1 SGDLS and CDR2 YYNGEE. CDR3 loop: CASSETGGWEEQYF. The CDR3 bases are TGTGCCAGCAGCGAGACAGGGGGGTGGGAAGAGCAGTACTTC.

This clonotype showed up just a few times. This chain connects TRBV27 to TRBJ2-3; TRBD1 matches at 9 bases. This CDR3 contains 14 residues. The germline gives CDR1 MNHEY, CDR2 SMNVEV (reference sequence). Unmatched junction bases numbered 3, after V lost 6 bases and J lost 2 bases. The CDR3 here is CASRGTGYTDTQYF. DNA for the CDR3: TGTGCCAGCAGGGGGACAGGGTACACAGATACGCAGTATTTT.